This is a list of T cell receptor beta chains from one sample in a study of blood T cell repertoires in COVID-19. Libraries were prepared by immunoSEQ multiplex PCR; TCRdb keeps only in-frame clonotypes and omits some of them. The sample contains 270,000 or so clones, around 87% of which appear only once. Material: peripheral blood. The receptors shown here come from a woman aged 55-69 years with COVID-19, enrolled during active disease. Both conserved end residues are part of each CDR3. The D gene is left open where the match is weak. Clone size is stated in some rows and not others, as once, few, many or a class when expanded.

CSAGTGYGYTF	TGCAGCGCTGGGACAGGCTATGGCTACACCTTC	TRBV29-1	TRBJ1-2	TRBD1	.
CASSPFGRVGMGEQYF	TGTGCCAGCTCACCATTTGGGAGGGTTGGAATGGGTGAGCAGTACTTC	TRBV18	TRBJ2-7	TRBD2	.
CASSTYRGSRNEQFF	TGTGCCAGTAGTACTTACAGGGGGTCTCGCAATGAGCAGTTCTTC	TRBV19	TRBJ2-1	TRBD1	.
CASTPRELSGEAFF	TGTGCCAGCACCCCTCGGGAACTATCTGGTGAAGCTTTCTTT	TRBV7-9	TRBJ1-1	.	.
CASRSGTTWEKLFF	TGTGCCAGCAGGTCCGGGACAACGTGGGAAAAACTGTTTTTT	TRBV6-5	TRBJ1-4	.	.
CASSYSGILNTEAFF	TGTGCCAGCAGTTACTCCGGGATACTGAACACTGAAGCTTTCTTT	TRBV6-2/TRBV6-3	TRBJ1-1	.	.
CASSYRLAGITASEQYF	TGTGCCAGCAGCTACAGACTAGCGGGGATTACGGCTAGTGAGCAGTACTTC	TRBV7-2	TRBJ2-7	TRBD2	few
CASSEGTGVGGYTF	TGTGCCAGCAGTGAGGGGACAGGGGTGGGTGGCTACACCTTC	TRBV2	TRBJ1-2	TRBD1	.
CASRGAGLNEQFF	TGTGCCAGTCGTGGGGCCGGTCTCAATGAGCAGTTCTTC	TRBV12-3/TRBV12-4	TRBJ2-1	.	.
CASSPGQGQETQYF	TGTGCCAGCAGCCCCGGACAGGGGCAAGAGACCCAGTACTTC	TRBV6-2/TRBV6-3	TRBJ2-5	TRBD1	.
CASSLSARRNTEAFF	TGTGCCAGCAGTTTATCCGCTCGGAGGAACACTGAAGCTTTCTTT	TRBV27	TRBJ1-1	.	.
CATSDSGRGVMKQFF	TGTGCCACCAGTGATTCGGGGAGGGGGGTTATGAAGCAGTTCTTC	TRBV24-1	TRBJ2-1	.	.
CASSRGSNQPQHF	TGTGCCAGCAGTAGAGGAAGCAATCAGCCCCAGCATTTT	TRBV2	TRBJ1-5	.	few
CASDRENTEAFF	TGTGCCAGCGACAGGGAGAACACTGAAGCTTTCTTT	TRBV2	TRBJ1-1	TRBD1	once
CASSMISGIWTEAFF	TGTGCCAGTAGTATGATCTCAGGGATATGGACTGAAGCTTTCTTT	TRBV19	TRBJ1-1	.	.
CASSLQGGERNEQFF	TGCGCCAGCAGCCTCCAGGGAGGCGAGCGCAATGAGCAGTTCTTC	TRBV5-1	TRBJ2-1	.	.
CASSQLGGRFTDTQYF	TGTGCCAGCAGCCAATTGGGAGGGAGGTTCACAGATACGCAGTATTTT	TRBV7-3	TRBJ2-3	TRBD2	once
CASSLRGLGNTIYF	TGTGCCAGCAGCTTACGGGGGTTGGGAAACACCATATATTTT	TRBV13	TRBJ1-3	.	.
CASSQTGVAETQYF	TGTGCCAGCAGTCAGACAGGGGTCGCAGAGACCCAGTACTTC	TRBV2	TRBJ2-5	TRBD1	once
CASSHGQFEAFF	TGTGCCAGCAGTCACGGACAGTTTGAAGCTTTCTTT	TRBV6-2/TRBV6-3	TRBJ1-1	.	once
CASSQGQGTTNEKLFF	TGTGCCAGCTCACAAGGACAGGGGACAACTAATGAAAAACTGTTTTTT	TRBV18	TRBJ1-4	TRBD1	.
CASGQGVRTEAFF	TGTGCCAGCGGGCAGGGGGTTAGAACTGAAGCTTTCTTT	TRBV12-3/TRBV12-4	TRBJ1-1	TRBD1	.
CASSLYRAMNTEAFF	TGTGCCAGCAGCTTGTACAGGGCAATGAACACTGAAGCTTTCTTT	TRBV7-2	TRBJ1-1	.	.
CASSLDTNYGYTF	TGTGCCAGCAGCTTAGACACTAACTATGGCTACACCTTC	TRBV7-9	TRBJ1-2	.	.
CASSSRQPGNTIYF	TGTGCCAGCAGCTCACGACAGCCTGGAAACACCATATATTTT	TRBV5-8	TRBJ1-3	.	.
CASSGQADQPQHF	TGTGCCAGCAGCGGACAGGCCGATCAGCCCCAGCATTTT	TRBV7-3	TRBJ1-5	TRBD1	once
CASSQDGTGVQEAFF	TGTGCCAGCAGCCAAGACGGGACAGGGGTACAGGAAGCTTTCTTT	TRBV4-2	TRBJ1-1	TRBD1	few
CASSGQYGTEAFF	TGTGCCAGTAGTGGACAGTATGGCACTGAAGCTTTCTTT	TRBV19	TRBJ1-1	.	.
CASSYVQGSYTF	TGTGCCAGCAGTTACGTCCAGGGGAGCTACACCTTC	TRBV6-6	TRBJ1-2	.	.